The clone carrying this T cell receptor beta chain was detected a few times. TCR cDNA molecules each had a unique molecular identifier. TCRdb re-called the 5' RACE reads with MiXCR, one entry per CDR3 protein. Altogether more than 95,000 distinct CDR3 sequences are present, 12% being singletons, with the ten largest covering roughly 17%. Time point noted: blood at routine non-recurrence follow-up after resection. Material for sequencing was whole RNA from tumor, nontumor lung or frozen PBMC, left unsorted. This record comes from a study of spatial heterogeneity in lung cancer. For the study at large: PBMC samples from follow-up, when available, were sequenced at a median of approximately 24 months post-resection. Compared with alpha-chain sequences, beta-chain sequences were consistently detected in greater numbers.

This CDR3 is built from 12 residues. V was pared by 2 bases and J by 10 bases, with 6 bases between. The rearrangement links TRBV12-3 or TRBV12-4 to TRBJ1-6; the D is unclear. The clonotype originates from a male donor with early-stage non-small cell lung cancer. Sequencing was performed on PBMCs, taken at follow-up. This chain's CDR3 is CASSLLGSPLHF. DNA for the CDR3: TGTGCCAGCAGTTTACTGGGATCACCCCTCCACTTT.